One sample yielded the 13 T cell receptor beta chains listed below, sequenced in a study of technical replicates of blood from a few donors. Assay used: immunoSEQ multiplex PCR; TCRdb lists only in-frame clones, some missing. The profile shows roughly 92,000 clones, around 95% of them singletons. The sample was T cells isolated from PBMCs. The receptor set was obtained from a human donor in good health.

The gene calls are TRBV9 and TRBJ1-4; D is unresolved. Trimming took 0 bases from V and 3 from J, leaving 15 bases between them. The CDR3 runs to 17 residues. CDR1 and CDR2 (germline): SGDLS, YYNGEE. The CDR3 sequence: CASSVDTGEAANEKLFF. CDR3 bases: TGTGCCAGCAGCGTAGATACGGGAGAGGCGGCTAATGAAAAACTGTTTTTT.

The gene calls are TRBV9 and TRBJ2-2; D gene unclear. Trimming took 2 bases from V and 2 from J, leaving 4 bases between them. The CDR3 covers 13 residues. Germline values: CDR1 SGDLS, CDR2 YYNGEE. CDR3 in DNA: TGTGCCAGCAGCGTCACTAACACCGGGGAGCTGTTTTTT. As protein: CASSVTNTGELFF.

This clone appeared once. This chain uses TRBV28 with TRBJ2-3; no firm D call. CDR3 length: 12 amino acids. Trimming removed 4 bases from V and 8 bases from J, with 10 bases in between. Looked up from germline, CDR1 is MDHEN and CDR2 is SYDVKM. CDR3 nucleotide sequence: TGTGCCAGCAGTTCGGTCATTTTTACGCAGTATTTT. Its translation: CASSSVIFTQYF.

The chain carries TRBV2 and TRBJ2-7, with a tentative D call TRBD2 (6 bases). Trimming left V 7 bases short and J 9 bases short, with 19 bases between. Germline V gene sequence: CDR1 SNHLY, CDR2 FYNNEI. This CDR3 region has 13 residues. DNA of the CDR3: TGTGCCAGCACCGGACTACTCCTCAGTGGGCAGTACTTC. It is translated as CASTGLLLSGQYF.

The V call is TRBV4-2, the J call TRBJ2-7; D may be TRBD1 (6 bases). The V gene lost 1 base and the J gene lost 7 bases, with 17 bases spanning the gap. Germline lookup yields CDR1 LGHNA and CDR2 YNFKEQ. This CDR3 is built from 15 residues. CDR3: CASSQVTTGTGEQYF. The CDR3, as DNA: TGTGCCAGCAGCCAAGTAACTACAGGGACGGGGGAGCAGTACTTC.

The chain couples TRBV19 to TRBJ1-5, with TRBD1 as a possible D gene (6 bases). The CDR3 covers 14 residues. V was clipped by 1 base and J by 4 bases, with 8 bases between them. Germline lookup yields CDR1 LNHDA and CDR2 SQIVND (reference sequence). Here the CDR3 reads CASSIGQGNQPQHF. DNA of the CDR3: TGTGCCAGTAGTATAGGCCAGGGGAATCAGCCCCAGCATTTT.

The rearrangement joins TRBV6-5 to TRBJ2-7; 7 bases line up with TRBD2. The CDR3 is 15 residues long. Germline V CDR1 and CDR2: MNHEY, SVGAGI. Trimming removed 2 bases from V and 4 bases from J; junction bases left unmatched: 8. Written as DNA, the CDR3 is TGTGCCAGCAGTTACACTAGCGCGGAGACATACGAGCAGTACTTC. This translates into CASSYTSAETYEQYF.

The gene calls are TRBV6-1 and TRBJ2-1; TRBD2 might be the D (6 bases). V dropped 3 bases and J dropped 9 bases, with 15 bases sitting between them. The germline V gene encodes CDR1 MNHNS and CDR2 SASEGT. The CDR3 is 14 amino acids. CDR3 loop: CASSEIGSLAEQFF. CDR3 DNA: TGTGCCAGCAGTGAGATCGGGAGTCTGGCTGAGCAGTTCTTC.

The V gene is TRBV5-6, the J gene TRBJ2-1; the match to TRBD1 covers 8 bases. The germline gives CDR1 SGHDT, CDR2 YYEEEE. Trimming took 0 bases from V and 5 from J; bases not matched to a gene: 4. The CDR3 totals 15 residues. The DNA of the CDR3 is TGTGCCAGCAGCTTGGGGACAGGGCGACACAATGAGCAGTTCTTC. Translating it yields CASSLGTGRHNEQFF. Looking up the rest from reference TRBV5-6 and TRBJ2-1 gives the full variable domain: DAGVTQSPTHLIKTRGQQVTLRCSPKSGHDTVSWYQQALGQGPQFIFQYYEEEERQRGNFPDRFSGHQFPNYSSELNVNALLLGDSALYLCASSLGTGRHNEQFFGPGTRLTVL.

The chain joins TRBV25-1 to TRBJ2-2; TRBD2 matches 11 bases. The CDR3 totals 18 residues. Germline values: CDR1 MGHDK, CDR2 SYGVNS. V trimming: 2 bases; J trimming: 5 bases; junction bases outside the gene matches: 10. The CDR3 nucleotides are TGTGCCAGCAGTGAAATGGATTGGCTAGCGGGAGGTACCGGGGAGCTGTTTTTT. Residues: CASSEMDWLAGGTGELFF.

The J gene is TRBJ2-5, the V gene TRBV20-1; D uncertain. Looked up from germline, CDR1 is DFQATT and CDR2 is SNEGSKA (reference sequence). This CDR3 is 11 amino acids long. V was trimmed by 5 bases and J by 1 base, leaving 5 bases between them. The CDR3 reads CSAQLQETQYF. CDR3 coding DNA: TGCAGTGCTCAACTCCAAGAGACCCAGTACTTC.

The V gene is TRBV5-3, the J gene TRBJ2-3; D is possibly TRBD2 (5 bases). TRBV5-3 is an ORF, and what it does is uncertain. The CDR3 totals 13 residues. Trimming removed 4 bases from V and 0 bases from J, with 6 bases in between. The CDR3 DNA reads as TGTGCCAGAAGCACGGGAAGCACAGATACGCAGTATTTT. Amino acids: CARSTGSTDTQYF.

The J gene is TRBJ2-7, the V gene TRBV9, with 10 bases fitting TRBD2. The ends lost 3 bases at V and 1 base at J; junction bases unmatched: 4. The CDR3 is 15 amino acids. Per germline, CDR1 SGDLS and CDR2 YYNGEE. Here the CDR3 reads CASSEGLAESYEQYF. The CDR3 DNA reads TGTGCCAGCAGCGAAGGACTAGCGGAGTCCTACGAGCAGTACTTC. Filled out from reference TRBV9 and TRBJ2-7, the complete variable domain reads DSGVTQTPKHLITATGQRVTLRCSPRSGDLSVYWYQQSLDQGLQFLIQYYNGEERAKGNILERFSAQQFPDLHSELNLSSLELGDSALYFCASSEGLAESYEQYFGPGTRLTVT.